The clone carrying this T cell receptor (beta chain) appeared a single time. The CDR3 has 14 amino acids. Germline CDR1 is MNHEY and CDR2 is SVGAGI. V was pared by 2 bases and J by 9 bases, with 8 bases of the junction left unmatched. The data stem from a study of blood T cell repertoires in COVID-19. Study context: The United States, Italy and Spain provided the acute and convalescent COVID-19 samples. The cDNA or gDNA used as material had been derived from T cells, B-cell-depleted T cells, or PBMCs.

The authors' processing: Reference gene primer amplification gave estimated nucleated cell counts. Sequencing was performed with immunoSEQ multiplex PCR; in TCRdb, only in-frame clones are kept and a portion is missing. V, J and clone size were drawn from that table, and D and trimming were deduced from the DNA. The sample has fewer than 85,000 clones, approximately 80% seen once. Sequenced material: peripheral blood. The clonotype comes from a woman between 55 and 75 years old with acute or convalescent COVID-19. The chain carries TRBV6-5 and TRBJ1-1; 8 bases match TRBD1. CDR3 DNA: TGTGCCAGCAGTTACGGGCCACAGGGGGTCCAAGCTTTCTTT. It yields the protein CASSYGPQGVQAFF.